This is a list of T cell receptor beta chains from one sample in a study of blood T cells in healthy people across ages. TCRdb re-called the 5' RACE reads through MiXCR, storing one row per CDR3 protein. This table has approximately 1.5 million distinct CDR3 sequences, almost 35% appearing once. The sequencing sample was made of blood. These receptors came from a woman in her 30s in good health. Both conserved end residues are part of each CDR3. D genes are given only for firm matches. The listing skips clone size in some rows; elsewhere it reads once, few, many or a size class.

V gene,D gene,J gene,clone size,CDR3 protein,CDR3 DNA
TRBV9,TRBD2,TRBJ2-1,.,CASSVAASGEQFF,TGTGCCAGCAGCGTAGCGGCTAGCGGGGAGCAGTTCTTC
TRBV7-6,TRBD1,TRBJ2-3,.,CASSFDTGGTDTQYF,TGTGCCAGCAGCTTTGATACAGGGGGGACAGATACGCAGTATTTT
TRBV29-1,TRBD2,TRBJ2-3,.,CSLKPLADTDTQYF,TGCAGCCTCAAACCACTAGCGGACACAGATACGCAGTATTTT
TRBV20-1,TRBD2,TRBJ2-7,few,CSARGPLAGASNEQYF,TGCAGTGCTAGAGGGCCCCTAGCGGGAGCCTCTAACGAGCAGTACTTC
TRBV20-1,.,TRBJ2-5,.,CSAPPRAGLETQYF,TGCAGTGCTCCACCGCGGGCCGGGCTTGAGACCCAGTACTTC
TRBV20-1,.,TRBJ2-7,.,CSARDIGASLKYEQYF,TGCAGTGCTAGAGATATTGGGGCTAGCCTTAAATACGAGCAGTACTTC
TRBV20-1,.,TRBJ1-6,few,CSAIRSGSLNSPLHF,TGCAGTGCTATTAGGTCAGGCAGTCTCAATTCACCCCTCCACTTT
TRBV30,.,TRBJ2-7,.,CAWSWDADYEQYF,TGTGCCTGGAGTTGGGACGCAGACTACGAGCAGTACTTC
TRBV12-3/TRBV12-4,.,TRBJ2-1,few,CASSPARGDSDNEQFF,TGTGCCAGCAGCCCCGCTCGGGGCGACTCGGACAATGAGCAGTTCTTC
TRBV5-6,TRBD1,TRBJ1-4,.,CASSARDSHTSATNEKLFF,TGTGCCAGCAGCGCCCGGGACAGCCACACTTCTGCAACTAATGAAAAACTGTTTTTT
TRBV9,.,TRBJ1-1,.,CASSVNRNTEAFF,TGTGCCAGCAGTGTAAACAGGAACACTGAAGCTTTCTTT
TRBV28,.,TRBJ2-7,few,CASSTPVLYEQYF,TGTGCCAGCAGTACACCAGTCCTCTACGAGCAGTACTTC
TRBV5-1,TRBD2,TRBJ2-5,.,CASSSGTSGILGHEQYF,TGCGCCAGCAGCTCGGGGACTAGCGGGATTCTGGGGCATGAGCAGTACTTC
TRBV20-1,.,TRBJ2-7,few,CSASDTLSSYEQYF,TGCAGTGCTTCGGACACCTTGAGCTCCTACGAGCAGTACTTC
TRBV28,.,TRBJ1-1,once,CASTAGQNTEAFF,TGTGCCAGCACCGCGGGACAGAACACTGAAGCTTTCTTT
TRBV20-1,.,TRBJ1-2,few,CSASRVDRYGYTF,TGCAGTGCTAGCAGGGTGGATCGCTATGGCTACACCTTC
TRBV6-1,TRBD2,TRBJ2-1,.,CASSEASGRALNEQFF,TGTGCCAGCAGTGAAGCTAGCGGGAGGGCCCTCAATGAGCAGTTCTTC
TRBV21-1,.,TRBJ1-2,few,CASSTPGQGGAYGYTF,TGTGCCAGCAGCACGCCGGGACAGGGAGGGGCTTATGGCTACACCTTC
TRBV20-1,TRBD2,TRBJ2-1,.,CSAMLTGGGYNEQFF,TGCAGTGCTATGCTTACGGGGGGGGGATACAATGAGCAGTTCTTC
TRBV25-1,TRBD1,TRBJ1-2,.,CASSRDRRHGYTF,TGTGCCAGCAGCCGGGACAGGAGGCATGGCTACACCTTC
TRBV5-1,TRBD1,TRBJ2-3,.,CASSSGQGSTDAQYF,TGCGCCAGCAGCTCCGGACAGGGGAGCACAGATGCGCAGTATTTT
TRBV6-2/TRBV6-3,.,TRBJ1-5,.,CASSRAVNSNQPQHF,TGTGCCAGTAGCAGGGCAGTTAATAGCAATCAGCCCCAGCATTTT
TRBV27,TRBD2,TRBJ2-3,few,CASSPGLADRDTQYF,TGTGCCAGCAGTCCGGGACTAGCGGATCGAGATACGCAGTATTTT
TRBV12-3/TRBV12-4,TRBD2,TRBJ2-1,few,CASKPGLAGGPGYNEQFF,TGTGCCAGCAAACCCGGACTAGCGGGAGGGCCAGGCTACAATGAGCAGTTCTTC
TRBV28,TRBD1,TRBJ2-7,.,CASSFSYRGLHEQYF,TGTGCCAGCAGTTTTTCGTACAGGGGGCTTCACGAGCAGTACTTC
TRBV4-2,TRBD2,TRBJ2-1,many,CASSHNPGGTYNEQFF,TGTGCCAGCAGCCATAACCCGGGGGGAACCTACAATGAGCAGTTCTTC
TRBV25-1,TRBD1,TRBJ2-6,.,CASSGAPQDRALSGANVPTF,TGTGCCAGCAGTGGCGCACCCCAGGACAGGGCCCTCTCTGGGGCCAACGTCCCGACTTTC
TRBV20-1,.,TRBJ1-5,few,CSATLGNSNQPQHF,TGCAGTGCTACCCTGGGGAATAGCAATCAGCCCCAGCATTTT
TRBV9,.,TRBJ2-1,few,CASSVEGMTWPNEQFF,TGTGCCAGCAGCGTAGAGGGGATGACTTGGCCCAATGAGCAGTTCTTC
TRBV7-9,.,TRBJ2-1,few,CASSPKGGGFTYNEQFF,TGTGCCAGCAGCCCCAAAGGGGGGGGGTTTACCTACAATGAGCAGTTCTTC
TRBV20-1,.,TRBJ1-5,.,CSARDWSTDQPQHF,TGCAGTGCTAGAGATTGGAGTACGGATCAGCCCCAGCATTTT
TRBV28,.,TRBJ1-2,.,CASSLPGSIGYTF,TGTGCCAGCAGTTTGCCAGGGAGTATAGGCTACACCTTC
TRBV5-6,TRBD1,TRBJ1-2,.,CASSSAGQRYGYTF,TGTGCCAGCAGCTCGGCGGGACAGAGATATGGCTACACCTTC
TRBV6-6,TRBD2,TRBJ2-5,many,CASRGLVSPGGAQYF,TGTGCCAGCCGTGGACTAGTGTCTCCCGGGGGGGCCCAGTACTTC
TRBV20-1,.,TRBJ2-1,few,CSYKGWRGPGSSNEQFF,TGCAGTTATAAGGGCTGGAGGGGACCCGGATCAAGTAATGAGCAGTTCTTC
TRBV20-1,.,TRBJ2-1,.,CSASRDLEYSEQFF,TGCAGTGCTAGCCGGGACCTAGAATACAGTGAGCAGTTCTTC
TRBV9,.,TRBJ2-5,.,CASSTESHNGETQYF,TGTGCCAGCAGCACGGAATCTCATAACGGGGAGACCCAGTACTTC
TRBV7-3,.,TRBJ2-7,.,CASSLMGGPLQEQYF,TGTGCCAGCAGCTTAATGGGGGGCCCTCTCCAGGAGCAGTACTTC